This TCR beta chain was retrieved from a study of OX40 agonist ivuxolimab in advanced cancers. Whole-study findings and limits: The investigators did not determine what antigen specificity the expanded peripheral T cells had.

TCRdb's copy holds only in-frame clones and misses some; the assay was immunoSEQ multiplex PCR. The profile shows approximately 69,000 clones, roughly 82% of them singletons. V shed 3 bases and J shed 6 bases, with 15 bases lying between them. Germline CDR1 SGHKS, CDR2 YYEKEE (reference sequence). The length of the CDR3 is 15 residues. As regards this clone: No antigen is known for it.

The chain carries TRBV5-5 and TRBJ1-4; weak D call: TRBD1 (6 bases). The receptor comes from an adult with an advanced solid tumor such as melanoma, head and neck, liver or kidney cancer. The specimen was CD4+ or CD8+ T cells sorted from blood, collected in a trial of the OX40 agonist ivuxolimab. The CDR3 DNA sequence: TGTGCCAGCAGCTGGGCAGGGGTGGACTATGAAAAACTGTTTTTT. Its protein is CASSWAGVDYEKLFF.